Listed here is a single T cell receptor (beta chain). After constant-region reverse-primer amplification, full-length variable regions underwent semi-nested PCR with Nested Universal Primer A. TCRdb used MiXCR to reprocess the 5' RACE reads, holding one entry per CDR3 protein. The sample records approximately 60,000 distinct CDR3 sequences, more than 25% being singletons. The CDR3 is made up of 15 amino acids. With 6 bases clipped from V and 3 bases from J, the junction kept 6 bases outside the gene matches. Germline CDR1 reads LGHNA; CDR2 reads YSLEER. What was sequenced was tumor-infiltrating memory CD4+ T cells sorted from the breast tumor. The subset is: memory CD4+ T cells, CD4+CD45RO+CD25-. This sequence originates from a female donor with breast cancer. The chain is built from TRBV4-3 and TRBJ2-3, with 10 bases fitting TRBD2. The CDR3 nucleotides are TGCGCCAGCAGGCAGCGGGAGGGACGAACAGATACGCAGTATTTT. Protein: CASRQREGRTDTQYF.